What follows is one TCR beta chain and its context. Per the original methods: Amplification with reference gene primers provided the estimates of nucleated cell counts. Produced via immunoSEQ multiplex PCR; TCRdb's table is partial and in-frame only. The V and J calls and clone size are taken from that table; D and trimming were inferred from the DNA. The sample contains fewer than 180,000 clones, more than 80% of which appear only once. This sample was included in a study of blood T cell repertoires in COVID-19. Looking at the study overall: The study drew acute and convalescent COVID-19 samples from the United States, Italy and Spain. T cells, B-cell-depleted T cells, or PBMCs provided the cDNA or gDNA that served as material.

Trimming left V 8 bases short and J 2 bases short, with 15 bases between. The CDR3 loop spans 14 amino acids. From germline, CDR1 is SNHLY and CDR2 FYNNEI. The chain recombines TRBV2 with TRBJ2-5, with D unresolved. Specimen: peripheral blood. The sequence came from a man aged 65 to 79 with acute or convalescent COVID-19. CDR3 loop: CASRAMVLQETQYF. The CDR3 DNA follows: TGTGCCAGCCGAGCCATGGTGCTTCAAGAGACCCAGTACTTC.